Below, 26 T cell receptor beta chains from the same sample are listed, as sequenced in a study of blood T cell repertoires in COVID-19. Generated by immunoSEQ multiplex PCR, the TCRdb table keeps only in-frame clones and is missing some. The table has about 190,000 clones, roughly 87% seen once; the top ten hold around 6.1%. Sequences were obtained from peripheral blood. The receptors here all came from a woman in her forties with acute or convalescent COVID-19.

Of note for this clone: The junction differs from germline at one of its ends, possibly a read error. The chain has TRBV10-3 and TRBJ1-2; maybe TRBD1 (5 bases). Germline CDR1 is ENHRY and CDR2 is SYGVKD. The CDR3 totals 13 residues. The CDR3 sequence is CAIRQDKNSGYTF. Here the CDR3 DNA reads TGTGCCATCAGACAGGACAAAAACTCTGGCTACACCTTC.

The rearrangement uses TRBV7-2 and TRBJ2-3; tentative D call: TRBD2 (6 bases). The V end lost 2 bases, the J end lost 13 bases, and 22 bases lay between the germline ends. The CDR3 consists of 15 residues. Germline loops: CDR1 SGHTA, CDR2 FQGNSA. CDR3 bases: TGTGCCAGCAGCTTAAGCGGTAGCGGAAAGACTTCCAAGTATTTT. It encodes CASSLSGSGKTSKYF.

The chain joins TRBV3-1 (or the pseudogene TRBV3-2) to TRBJ2-2, with D possibly being TRBD1 (6 bases). V was cut by 6 bases and J by 3 bases, with 11 bases left in between. The CDR3 totals 14 residues. The germline V gene has CDR1 LGHDT and CDR2 YNNKEL (reference sequence). This CDR3 reads CASRVNRDTGELFF. For the CDR3, the DNA is TGTGCCAGCAGGGTAAACAGGGACACCGGGGAGCTGTTTTTT.

The chain is built from TRBV18 and TRBJ1-1; D might be TRBD1 (6 bases). This CDR3 contains 16 residues. The germline V and J ends were trimmed by 5 bases and 1 base, with 17 bases remaining between them. Germline V CDR1 and CDR2: KGHSH, LQKENI. The CDR3 protein is CASSSRQTGENTEAFF. CDR3 DNA sequence: TGTGCCAGCTCATCAAGGCAGACAGGCGAGAACACTGAAGCTTTCTTT.

The V and J genes are TRBV7-3 and TRBJ1-2, with D uncertain. Germline CDR1 reads SGHTA; CDR2 reads FQGTGA. The CDR3 consists of 16 residues. V gave up 2 bases and J gave up 4 bases, with 17 bases separating them. CDR3 region: CASSLVGSEPSYGYTF. The CDR3 DNA is TGTGCCAGCAGCTTAGTCGGGTCAGAACCTTCCTATGGCTACACCTTC.

This clone was found a few times. This chain uses TRBV7-9 with TRBJ2-1; D perhaps matches TRBD2 (5 bases). The V gene's germline CDR1 is SEHNR and CDR2 FQNEAQ (reference sequence). The CDR3 totals 15 residues. V was clipped by 5 bases and J by 7 bases, with 18 bases between them. CDR3 DNA sequence: TGTGCCAGCAGCCCGAGAAGAGTAGGAGGAAATGAGCAGTTCTTC. It is translated as CASSPRRVGGNEQFF.

This chain joins TRBV6-5 and TRBJ2-7, with D maybe TRBD2 (6 bases). CDR1 is MNHEY, CDR2 SVGAGI, per germline. The CDR3 covers 14 residues. V was shortened by 2 bases and J by 6 bases, with 14 bases between the two germline ends. This chain's CDR3 is CASSYPGGGFEQYF. In DNA form, the CDR3 reads TGTGCCAGCAGTTACCCCGGGGGAGGCTTCGAGCAGTACTTC.

The chain uses TRBV2 and TRBJ2-7; 8 bases align to TRBD1. From germline, CDR1 is SNHLY and CDR2 FYNNEI. V trimming: 9 bases; J trimming: 3 bases; junction bases outside the gene matches: 7. The CDR3 contains 13 residues. The DNA for the CDR3 is TGTGCCAGAAGAGGGACAGGAGGCTACGAGCAGTACTTC. Protein product: CARRGTGGYEQYF.

The V and J genes are TRBV5-5 and TRBJ1-1; D is possibly TRBD1 (5 bases). The germline gives CDR1 SGHKS, CDR2 YYEKEE (reference sequence). This CDR3 has 15 residues. V was pared by 0 bases and J by 5 bases, with 14 bases between. The CDR3 is CASSLDGGRRTEAFF. The CDR3 nucleotides are TGTGCCAGCAGCTTGGATGGGGGGAGGCGGACTGAAGCTTTCTTT.

V usage is TRBV14 and J usage is TRBJ2-7; 8 bases align to TRBD2. V trimming: 3 bases; J trimming: 2 bases; junction bases outside the gene matches: 3. The CDR3 has 14 residues. Germline V gene lookup returns CDR1 SGHDN and CDR2 FVKESK. The CDR3 region has the DNA TGTGCCAGCAGCCATCGGGAGGGTGCCTACGAGCAGTACTTC. Translation: CASSHREGAYEQYF.

This rearrangement joins TRBV27 to TRBJ2-7; TRBD1 matches 12 bases. The germline gives CDR1 MNHEY, CDR2 SMNVEV (reference sequence). V trimming: 5 bases; J trimming: 4 bases; junction bases outside the gene matches: 6. This CDR3 spans 15 amino acids. The CDR3, as DNA: TGTGCCAGCAGTCAAGGGACAGGGGGCTTTTACGAGCAGTACTTC. It is translated as CASSQGTGGFYEQYF.

The rearrangement links TRBV23-1 to TRBJ1-5; D is undetermined. TRBV23-1 belongs to the ORF category, with a function that is uncertain. V was clipped by 0 bases and J by 3 bases, with 12 bases between them. CDR3 length: 16 residues. The CDR3 region has the DNA TGCGCCAGCAGTCAATCGCGGCAGAAGGCCAATCAGCCCCAGCATTTT. This encodes CASSQSRQKANQPQHF.

The CDR3 DNA reads as TGTGCCAGCAGCCCCGGGGGGCCAGTCTACTATGGCTACACCTTC. Encoded protein: CASSPGGPVYYGYTF. The chain couples TRBV6-5 to TRBJ1-2; possible D gene TRBD1, 6 bases. Germline V gene data show CDR1 as MNHEY and CDR2 as SVGAGI. The CDR3 has 15 residues. Deletions cut 6 bases from V and 3 bases from J, with 17 bases between.

The chain couples TRBV3-1 (or the pseudogene TRBV3-2) to TRBJ1-2; the match to TRBD1 covers 8 bases. The V gene's germline CDR1 is LGHDT and CDR2 YNNKEL (reference sequence). V was clipped by 2 bases and J by 2 bases; unmatched bases: 4. The CDR3 spans 15 residues. The chain's CDR3 is CASSQLTGENYGYTF. The DNA of the CDR3 is TGTGCCAGCAGCCAATTGACAGGGGAGAACTATGGCTACACCTTC.

The chain has TRBV30 and TRBJ1-1; D may be TRBD1 (5 bases). Germline lookup yields CDR1 GTSNPN and CDR2 SVGIG (reference sequence). Between the trimmed V and J ends, which lost 4 bases and 6 bases, there was a span of 18 bases. The CDR3 sequence is 14 residues long. In nucleotides, the CDR3 is TGTGCCTGGAATAAAGCATGGGGGGAGGCTGAAGCTTTCTTT. Amino acids: CAWNKAWGEAEAFF.

This rearrangement joins TRBV15 to TRBJ2-2, with TRBD2 as a possible D gene (6 bases). CDR3 length: 16 amino acids. The ends were cut back, 1 base at V and 1 base at J, with 10 bases in the middle. Germline V gives CDR1 LNHNV, CDR2 YYDKDF (reference sequence). CDR3 sequence: CATSRGGTGNTGELFF. Written as DNA, the CDR3 is TGTGCCACCAGCAGAGGCGGGACGGGGAACACCGGGGAGCTGTTTTTT.

This chain links TRBV27 with TRBJ1-2, with unresolved D. From germline, CDR1 is MNHEY and CDR2 SMNVEV (reference sequence). CDR3 length: 13 amino acids. The V end lost 5 bases, the J end lost 7 bases, and 14 bases lay between the germline ends. As DNA, the CDR3 is TGTGCCAGCAGTCCCTCTCACAGTAGTGGCTACACCTTC. Its translation: CASSPSHSSGYTF.

CDR3 region: CAWSQGVGRKDTQYF. The DNA of the CDR3 is TGTGCCTGGAGTCAAGGGGTTGGTCGGAAAGATACGCAGTATTTT. The V call is TRBV30, the J call TRBJ2-3, with D maybe TRBD1 (5 bases). Germline V gene lookup returns CDR1 GTSNPN and CDR2 SVGIG (reference sequence). The germline V and J ends were trimmed by 2 bases and 5 bases, with 17 bases remaining between them. There are 15 residues in the CDR3.

V usage is TRBV12-1 and J usage is TRBJ1-1. TRBV12-1 is listed as a pseudogene. This CDR3 region has 17 residues. The CDR3 DNA is TGTGCCAGCAGCTTCCTGCACTATCCCCGGAGGGACACTGAAGCTTTCTTT. Its protein is CASSFLHYPRRDTEAFF.

This clone was detected only once. This chain links TRBV6-5 with TRBJ1-4; TRBD1 is a possible D gene (6 bases). Between the trimmed V and J ends, which lost 1 base and 3 bases, there was a span of 12 bases. The germline gives CDR1 MNHEY, CDR2 SVGAGI. The CDR3 is 16 amino acids. The CDR3 here is CASSYWGRTANEKLFF. CDR3 DNA: TGTGCCAGCAGTTACTGGGGGCGGACGGCTAATGAAAAACTGTTTTTT.

The rearrangement links TRBV10-3 to TRBJ2-1, with 7 bases matching TRBD2. The CDR3 is 12 residues long. The germline gives CDR1 ENHRY, CDR2 SYGVKD. J was trimmed by 8 bases and V by 6 bases; bases with no gene match: 4. The CDR3 nucleotides read TGTGCCATCAGGGGAGGGGAGTATGAGCAGTTCTTC. Amino acids: CAIRGGEYEQFF.

The chain is built from TRBV5-1 and TRBJ2-1; D not resolved. The V end was cut by 4 bases, the J end by 5 bases, with 10 bases between. Germline V gives CDR1 SGHRS, CDR2 YFSETQ. The CDR3 length is 13 residues. The DNA for the CDR3 is TGCGCCAGCAGCCTCGGAGATAACAATGAGCAGTTCTTC. Its protein product is CASSLGDNNEQFF.

The V gene is TRBV6-5, the J gene TRBJ1-2, with TRBD1 as a possible D gene (5 bases). CDR1 is MNHEY and CDR2 is SVGAGI in the germline V gene. The germline V and J ends were trimmed by 4 bases and 5 bases, with 11 bases remaining between them. The CDR3 spans 13 residues. CDR3 sequence: CASSSSGPYGYTF. The CDR3 nucleotides read TGTGCCAGCAGTTCCTCGGGGCCATATGGCTACACCTTC.

The chain links TRBV5-1 to TRBJ2-5, with TRBD1 matching 7 bases. This CDR3 comprises 14 residues. Germline-derived CDR1 and CDR2 are SGHRS and YFSETQ. After removal of 4 bases from V and 4 bases from J, the junction contained 7 bases not matched to a gene. CDR3 protein: CASSAQGTGETQYF. The CDR3 bases are TGCGCCAGCAGCGCACAGGGGACGGGAGAGACCCAGTACTTC.

This clone was detected only once. The rearrangement uses TRBV6-4 and TRBJ1-1; no clear D. Trimming took 6 bases from V and 1 from J, leaving 12 bases between them. Germline V gene sequence: CDR1 MRHNA, CDR2 SNTAGT. The CDR3 contains 14 residues. CDR3 in amino acids: CASRQRRGNTEAFF. The CDR3 bases are TGTGCCAGCAGACAAAGACGGGGGAACACTGAAGCTTTCTTT.

This clone was counted once. The chain is built from TRBV3-1 (or the pseudogene TRBV3-2) and TRBJ1-2; D possibly corresponds to TRBD1 (5 bases). Trimming took 4 bases from V and 6 from J, leaving 12 bases between them. The V gene's germline CDR1 is LGHDT and CDR2 YNNKEL (reference sequence). There are 13 residues in the CDR3. The DNA of the CDR3 is TGTGCCAGCAGCCCCGGGGGGGGAGATGGCTACACCTTC. It encodes CASSPGGGDGYTF.